The source of this TCR beta chain is a study of CD8+CD57+ T cells in acquired aplastic anemia. For sequencing, patients were chosen who had shown expansion of CD8+CD57+ cells by flow cytometry. Blood sampling was performed on the patients, and none of them had received therapy by then. Investigators profiled TCR beta VDJ and CDR3 from genomic DNA template. TCRdb ran MiXCR on the reads and lists one entry per CDR3 protein. Among 250,000 or so distinct CDR3 sequences listed, around 43% were seen once. The germline V gene has CDR1 SGHTA and CDR2 FQGTGA. The CDR3 covers 13 residues. Unmatched junction bases numbered 7, after V lost 5 bases and J lost 9 bases. With respect to this clonotype: What it binds is not known.

Points from the study as a whole: For CD8+ Simpson's diversity, patients and controls showed no significant difference. Overlap between patients and controls comprised some 31 CD8+ CDR3 sequences.

Sequenced material: sorted CD4+, CD8+, or CD8+CD57+ T cells (not recorded which) from PBMCs. V and J are TRBV7-3 and TRBJ2-1, with TRBD2 matching 7 bases. This clonotype originated in a human donor with aplastic anemia. The CDR3 reads CASSITSVAEQFF. CDR3 sequence (DNA): TGTGCCAGCAGCATCACTAGCGTTGCTGAGCAGTTCTTC.